The 14 T cell receptor beta chains in this list originate from one sample, sequenced in a study of blood T cell repertoires in COVID-19. Profiling relied on immunoSEQ multiplex PCR, and the TCRdb table lists in-frame clones only, not all of them. The table has 320,000 or so clones, 88% seen once; the top ten hold around 5%. The specimen was PBMCs or T cells enriched from blood (not recorded which). The receptors come from a man aged 30-40 years who had recovered from COVID-19.

The chain carries TRBV7-2 and TRBJ2-7; D not certain. Germline lookup yields CDR1 SGHTA and CDR2 FQGNSA. CDR3 length equals 15 residues. The V and J ends lost 1 base and 7 bases respectively, with 17 bases between them. In DNA form, the CDR3 reads TGTGCCAGCAGCTTAGACCCCGCCCCCACTATAGAGCAGTACTTC. It translates to CASSLDPAPTIEQYF.

The CDR3 nucleotides are TGTGCCAGCAGCCAAGCCCCCGGGCCCCTCCACTTT. Protein sequence: CASSQAPGPLHF. The chain is built from TRBV3-1 (or the pseudogene TRBV3-2) and TRBJ1-6; D not resolved. Trimming stripped 1 base from V and 13 bases from J, with 8 bases between. In germline, CDR1 is LGHDT, CDR2 YNNKEL (reference sequence). The CDR3 totals 12 residues.

The DNA of the CDR3 is TGTGCCAGCAGCTCCAAGAATAGGGACAAACAAGAGACCCAGTACTTC. This translates into CASSSKNRDKQETQYF. The J gene is TRBJ2-5, the V gene TRBV7-8; D is perhaps TRBD1 (6 bases). The CDR3 is 16 amino acids. Trimming removed 4 bases at V and 2 bases at J, with 17 bases between. Germline CDR1 and CDR2: SGHVS and FQNEAQ. The full variable domain, completed using reference TRBV7-8 and TRBJ2-5, is GAGVSQSPRYKVAKRGQDVALRCDPISGHVSLFWYQQALGQGPEFLTYFQNEAQLDKSGLPSDRFFAERPEGSVSTLKIQRTQQEDSAVYLCASSSKNRDKQETQYFGPGTRLLVL.

The chain recombines TRBV4-1 with TRBJ2-1; TRBD1 matches at 9 bases. V was pared by 3 bases and J by 9 bases, with 12 bases of the junction left unmatched. This CDR3 is 16 amino acids long. Germline CDR1 is MGHRA and CDR2 is YSYEKL. For the CDR3, the DNA is TGCGCCAGCAGCCAGGTTCCGGGACAGGGTCTAGGTGAGCAGTTCTTC. This codes for CASSQVPGQGLGEQFF.

This chain uses TRBV6-5 with TRBJ2-7; 10 bases line up with TRBD1. Germline CDR1 reads MNHEY; CDR2 reads SVGAGI. The CDR3 loop spans 13 amino acids. With 6 bases clipped from V and 2 bases from J, the junction kept 1 base outside the gene matches. CDR3 coding DNA: TGTGCCAGCAGGGGACAGGGGACCTACGAGCAGTACTTC. Protein: CASRGQGTYEQYF.

This sequence joins TRBV19 and TRBJ2-3; tentatively, D is TRBD2 (5 bases). Trimming took off 4 bases at V and 2 bases at J, with 7 bases between the two ends. The CDR3 contains 13 residues. In germline, CDR1 is LNHDA, CDR2 SQIVND (reference sequence). The CDR3 spells CASSKRITDTQYF. CDR3 DNA: TGTGCCAGTAGTAAGCGGATCACAGATACGCAGTATTTT.

This sequence joins TRBV15 and TRBJ2-1, with 10 bases aligning to TRBD2. J lost 7 bases, V lost 0 bases, and 9 bases had no gene match. Germline lookup yields CDR1 LNHNV and CDR2 YYDKDF (reference sequence). There are 17 residues in the CDR3. The CDR3 nucleotides read TGTGCCACCAGCAGAGATAAAAGCGGGGGGGCGGGAAATGAGCAGTTCTTC. Protein sequence: CATSRDKSGGAGNEQFF.

The chain links TRBV11-3 to TRBJ2-7; 10 positions match TRBD1. The germline V gene has CDR1 SGHNT and CDR2 YENEEA. This CDR3 contains 15 residues. The V gene end was trimmed by 3 bases and the J gene end by 2 bases; junction bases not matched to a gene: 4. DNA for the CDR3: TGTGCCAGCAGCTTGAGGACAGGGGGACCCTACGAGCAGTACTTC. Its translation: CASSLRTGGPYEQYF.

V is TRBV13 and J is TRBJ2-7; weak D call: TRBD2 (5 bases). Germline CDR1 reads PRHDT; CDR2 reads FYEKMQ (reference sequence). The length of the CDR3 is 14 residues. V lost 6 bases, J lost 2 bases, and 14 bases lay in between. In DNA, the CDR3 is TGTGCCAGCAGTTTCGGACTGAAACCCTACGAGCAGTACTTC. Its protein product is CASSFGLKPYEQYF. Supplemented by reference TRBV13 and TRBJ2-7, the full variable domain reads AAGVIQSPRHLIKEKRETATLKCYPIPRHDTVYWYQQGPGQDPQFLISFYEKMQSDKGSIPDRFSAQQFSDYHSELNMSSLELGDSALYFCASSFGLKPYEQYFGPGTRLTVT.

The chain carries TRBV5-4 and TRBJ1-2, with D maybe TRBD1 (6 bases). This CDR3 is 14 amino acids long. The V end was cut by 2 bases, the J end by 2 bases, with 10 bases between. CDR1 SGHNT and CDR2 YYREEE come from the germline V gene (reference sequence). The CDR3 DNA reads as TGTGCCAGCAGCTTTGAAACAGGGAACTATGGCTACACCTTC. Translation: CASSFETGNYGYTF.

The CDR3 is CASSTQGVFNGYTF. The CDR3 DNA reads TGTGCCAGCAGTACCCAGGGGGTATTCAATGGCTACACCTTC. The V and J genes are TRBV27 and TRBJ1-2; 7 nucleotides line up with TRBD1. Per germline, CDR1 MNHEY and CDR2 SMNVEV (reference sequence). The CDR3 has 14 amino acids. Germline trimming cut 5 bases from V and 6 bases from J; bases unmatched to any gene: 9.

This clone was observed once. The V gene is TRBV11-2, the J gene TRBJ2-3; TRBD2 matches at 9 bases. Germline assignment: CDR1 SGHAT and CDR2 FQNNGV. This CDR3 is built from 18 residues. Unmatched junction bases numbered 12, after V lost 2 bases and J lost 3 bases. CDR3 protein: CASSLLASGEQGTDTQYF. The CDR3 region has the DNA TGTGCCAGCAGCTTATTGGCTAGCGGGGAGCAAGGGACAGATACGCAGTATTTT.

The V and J genes are TRBV3-1 (or the pseudogene TRBV3-2) and TRBJ2-7, with 9 bases identical to TRBD2. Germline-derived CDR1 and CDR2 are LGHDT and YNNKEL (reference sequence). This CDR3 spans 13 amino acids. With 5 bases clipped from V and 5 bases from J, the junction kept 4 bases outside the gene matches. The CDR3 region is CASSYGLANEQYF. The CDR3 DNA is TGTGCCAGCAGCTACGGACTAGCGAACGAGCAGTACTTC.

This chain links TRBV2 with TRBJ1-5, with 12 bases fitting TRBD1. Per the germline V gene, CDR1 is SNHLY and CDR2 is FYNNEI. The CDR3 runs 18 residues. V shed 6 bases and J 0 bases; nucleotides not matched to a gene: 9. The DNA of the CDR3 is TGTGCCAGCAGACCATCCCCGGGACAGGGGGCTAGCAATCAGCCCCAGCATTTT. Its translation is CASRPSPGQGASNQPQHF.